This T cell receptor beta chain was recorded in a study of beta chain features in type 1 diabetes. Study findings and constraints: The study found moderately but significantly shorter TCRB CDR3s in all four CD4+ subsets of Type 1 diabetes patients. The study notes PCR might favor shorter templates equally in patients and controls.

This clone was seen more than once but under ten times. What it recognizes is unknown. Expressed TCRB transcripts were sequenced because the isolated RNA had all been reverse transcribed beforehand. Here immunoSEQ multiplex PCR was the method, and the copy in TCRdb shows in-frame clones only, minus some. The sample has 300,000 or so clones, roughly 12% seen once. Using CD45RO/CCR7/CD25/CD127/CD95/CD27, CD4+ naive, central memory, regulatory and stem cell-like memory cells were sorted. In germline, CDR1 is KGHSH, CDR2 LQKENI. V lost 6 bases and J 8 bases, leaving 19 bases between the germline ends. This CDR3 contains 14 residues.

This chain connects TRBV18 to TRBJ1-2, with D unclear. This TCR was sampled from a woman aged 18-29 years with type 1 diabetes. The specimen sequenced was naive CD4+ T cells from blood. CDR3 sequence (DNA): TGTGCCAGCTCCCCTACTACGACCCGGGAGGGCTACACCTTC. Protein: CASSPTTTREGYTF.